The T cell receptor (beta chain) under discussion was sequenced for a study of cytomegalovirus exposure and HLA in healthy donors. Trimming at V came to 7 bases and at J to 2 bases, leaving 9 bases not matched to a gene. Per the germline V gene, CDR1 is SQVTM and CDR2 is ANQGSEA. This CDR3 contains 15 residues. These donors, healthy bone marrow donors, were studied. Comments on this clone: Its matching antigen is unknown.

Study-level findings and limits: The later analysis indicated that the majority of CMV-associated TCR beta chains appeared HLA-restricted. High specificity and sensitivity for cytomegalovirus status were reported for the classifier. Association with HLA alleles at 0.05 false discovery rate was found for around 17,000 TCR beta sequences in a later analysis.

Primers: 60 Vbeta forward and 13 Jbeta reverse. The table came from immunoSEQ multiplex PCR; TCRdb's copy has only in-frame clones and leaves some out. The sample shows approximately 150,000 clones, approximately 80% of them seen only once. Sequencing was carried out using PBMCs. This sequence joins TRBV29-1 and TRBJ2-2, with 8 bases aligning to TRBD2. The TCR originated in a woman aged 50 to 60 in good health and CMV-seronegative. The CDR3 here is CSAGGAGENTGELFF. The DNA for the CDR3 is TGCAGCGCCGGGGGGGCAGGGGAAAACACCGGGGAGCTGTTTTTT.